This T cell receptor (beta chain) derives from a study of beta chain features in type 1 diabetes (dated by TCRdb to between 2018 and 2020). In terms of the full investigation: Mean age, gender distribution, total cell number and subset yield were not different between patients and healthy donors. A total of approximately 100,000,000 sorted cells were examined across all samples, and the number of cells per subset was strongly correlated with RNA yield. In the study, TCRB repertoires of sorted circulating CD4+ T cell subsets from recently diagnosed type 1 diabetes patients were compared with those of matched healthy donors. Naive and central memory subsets were obtained from all 30 or so donors, but regulatory and stem cell-like memory subsets were isolated from only 8 patients and roughly eight healthy donors. The paper as a whole reports these results and caveats: At VDJ recombination sites, type 1 diabetes patients had fewer insertions and more deleted nucleotides, which implies abnormalities in thymic rearrangement. Because cDNA was sequenced instead of genomic DNA, highly expressing activated cells could be over-represented, though the groups showed no difference in activation or CD3 levels. PCR might favor shorter templates, but patient and control samples were amplified and corrected together, so any skew would affect both groups equally. Because the HLA sub-analyses included only small numbers of individuals, any influence of HLA type on TCRB rearrangement was left unresolved. The naive, central memory and regulatory TCRB repertoires appeared to resemble one another more closely among patients than among healthy donors. In all four CD4+ subsets, TCRB CDR3 length was moderately but significantly shorter in type 1 diabetes patients.

V and J are trimmed by 1 base and 2 bases, and the gene matches miss 11 bases of the junction. The CDR3 covers 17 residues, taking in both the cysteine and the phenylalanine. The read is trimmed to its CDR3 DNA, 51 bases read in frame from base 1. The germline V gene provides CDR1 MGHDK and CDR2 SYGVNS. This clone came up a few times. What antigen it recognizes has not been identified. Qualities for individual bases were not recorded, and no much larger clone is one base off. The High Capacity cDNA Reverse Transcription Kit was used to reverse transcribe all of the isolated RNA, meaning that expressed TCRB transcripts were what got sequenced. Deep immunoSEQ sequencing was performed on naive, central memory and regulatory T cell samples, with an average of around 3.5 million total reads per sample. After sorted cells were lysed in RLT buffer, RNA was extracted with DNase-treated RNeasy Micro or Mini kits, with the choice depending on cell number. To prevent cross-contamination, every cell subset was processed on its own, while patient and healthy donor samples were processed together. TCRB sequences were amplified from cDNA with the immunoSEQ multiplex PCR, producing 87-bp fragments spanning the CDR3 region. Sequencing of the amplicons was performed on the Illumina HiSeq platform. In the paper's pipeline: PCR bias was corrected computationally using synthetic template baselines, and reads within Hamming distance 2 were collapsed, with unmergeable singletons discarded. Reads were aligned against IMGT so that V, D and J genes, CDR3 length and insertions or deletions at six rearrangement sites could be assigned. Clonotype counts were normalized to sorted cell number within each subset before computing true diversity and Gini coefficients with the tcR R package. Repertoire sharing was quantified using the overlap coefficient calculated on TCRB nucleotide sequences. Entries here come from immuneACCESS through TCRdb and include only in-frame sequences with V and J called. Some clones fail to appear in such tables; in the studies checked, an unresolved V gene covers under half of the shortfall, and the cause of the remainder is unknown. V and J calls and clone size are copied from that table; D and trimming were computed from the DNA. The sample includes 150,000 to 200,000 clones, with just over 8% observed a single time. Of the sample, 0.54% is held by the ten largest clones.

From each donor, a single peripheral blood sample of 95 to 150 mL on average was drawn into heparinised tubes. A BD FACSAria II and a panel including CD45RO, CCR7, CD25, CD127, CD95 and CD27 were used to sort naive, central memory, regulatory and stem cell-like memory CD4+ T cells. All sorted populations exceeded 95% purity. Right away, PBMCs were isolated by Lymphoprep density gradient centrifugation and were stained directly, with no culture step. So that batch effects would be minimized, each experiment stained and sorted samples in pairs, pairing one healthy donor with one patient. Input material: central memory CD4+ T cells from blood. The TCR originated in a woman under 30 with type 1 diabetes. The rearranged chain carries TRBV25-1 and TRBJ2-7, with 7 bases aligning to TRBD2. The nucleotides read TGTGCCAGCAGTGAATTGGTATCTGAGCGGGGCCCCTACGAGCAGTACTTC. Translated, it reads CASSELVSERGPYEQYF.